Each of the 2 T cell receptor beta chains below was sequenced from the same sample in a study of T cells in pancreatic ductal adenocarcinoma. Selected pancreatic ductal adenocarcinoma patients had undergone surgery without neoadjuvant therapy. The protocol was immunoSEQ multiplex PCR, while the TCRdb copy is restricted to in-frame clones and leaves out a portion. This table holds several thousand clones, over 60% found once. Sequencing was carried out using pancreatic tumor tissue. Receptors were obtained from a human donor with pancreatic ductal adenocarcinoma.

This chain connects TRBV5-6 to TRBJ2-1; 9 bases map to TRBD2. The CDR3 covers 13 residues. V gave up 3 bases and J gave up 7 bases; unmatched junction bases: 2. CDR1 is SGHDT and CDR2 is YYEEEE in the germline V gene. In nucleotides, the CDR3 is TGTGCCAGCAGCTCAACTAGCGGGAATGAGCAGTTCTTC. Its translation: CASSSTSGNEQFF.

The rearrangement uses TRBV4-2 and TRBJ2-6; D might be TRBD1 (5 bases). The length of the CDR3 is 17 residues. Looked up from germline, CDR1 is LGHNA and CDR2 is YNFKEQ. V lost 5 bases and J 0 bases, leaving 14 bases between the germline ends. The CDR3 DNA is TGTGCCAGCAGCTTACATCAGGGTTACTCTGGGGCCAACGTCCTGACTTTC. Amino acids: CASSLHQGYSGANVLTF.